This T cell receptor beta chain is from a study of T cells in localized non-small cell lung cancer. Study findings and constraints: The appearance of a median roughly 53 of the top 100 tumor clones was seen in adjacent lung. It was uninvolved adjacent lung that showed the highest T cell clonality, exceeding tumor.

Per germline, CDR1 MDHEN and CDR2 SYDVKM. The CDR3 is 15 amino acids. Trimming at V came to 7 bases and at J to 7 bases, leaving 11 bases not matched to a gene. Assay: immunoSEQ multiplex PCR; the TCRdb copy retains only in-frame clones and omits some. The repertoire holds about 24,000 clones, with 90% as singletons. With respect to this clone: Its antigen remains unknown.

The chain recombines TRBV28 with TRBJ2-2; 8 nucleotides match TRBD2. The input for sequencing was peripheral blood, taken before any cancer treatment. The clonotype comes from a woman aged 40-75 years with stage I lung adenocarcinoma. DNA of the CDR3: TGTGCCAGCACCACGAGTAGCGGGAACCTCGGGGAGCTGTTTTTT. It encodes CASTTSSGNLGELFF.